This T cell receptor (beta chain) was sequenced for a study of blood T cell repertoires in COVID-19 (TCRdb year 2020). In terms of the full investigation: Samples from collaborators originated in the United States, Italy and Spain and spanned both the acute and convalescent phases of COVID-19. A freely available public database, intended as a resource for researchers studying the immune response to SARS-CoV-2, is where the repertoires were released. The material from the prospective study consisted of cDNA or gDNA derived from T cells, B-cell-depleted T cells, or PBMCs. The dataset comprised deeply sampled blood TCRbeta repertoires from subjects exposed to, actively infected with, or recovered from COVID-19. Where available, HLA class I and class II types were obtained from metadata supplied by the sample provider rather than from assay-based typing. The sample metadata nearly always contained a de-identified subject ID, COVID-19 status, age in years and sex. The samples were drawn from the first 160 participants of the ongoing ImmuneRACE study and from under 1,500 subjects provided by 6 global collaborators.

Another Seattle source contributed samples from volunteer blood donors who had recovered from COVID-19. Collaborating institutions collected whole blood in K2EDTA tubes following their own protocols. For TCRbeta analysis, collaborator samples were shipped as frozen whole blood, as isolated PBMCs, or as DNA extracted from either sample type. For this clone: What antigen it recognizes has not been identified. Per-nucleotide qualities are absent, and no much larger clonotype sits a single base away.

Unmatched junction bases come to 12, with V trimmed by 6 bases and J by 2 bases. The CDR3 measures 17 amino acids from cysteine to phenylalanine. The only DNA kept is the CDR3, 51 bases in frame from the first base. Per the germline V gene, SGHAT is the CDR1 and FQNNGV is the CDR2. The paper as a whole reports these results and caveats: Clinical and demographic metadata were provided uncurated, with the amount varying by source and participant.

The immunoSEQ Assay, a bias-controlled multiplex PCR, was used to amplify TCRbeta CDR3 regions from genomic DNA. On the authors' methods: The number of nucleated cells in each sample was estimated by amplification of reference gene primers within the assay. To quantify the absolute abundance of each unique TCRbeta CDR3 rearrangement, sequence reads were collapsed and filtered. For each sample, productive Simpson clonality was calculated as the square root of Simpson's diversity index across productive rearrangements. This is the immuneACCESS table as TCRdb keeps it, with only in-frame sequences that have V and J called. A part of the clones is gone; compared with another copy, unresolved V genes explain less than half, and the rest is unexplained. That table gives V, J and clone size, and the DNA gave D and trimming. Across this sample there are some 290,000 clones, with 70% to 90% seen only once. 3.5% to 5.5% of the sample lies in the top ten.

Sequencing used peripheral blood. This TCR was recovered from a man aged 55-75 years who had recovered from COVID-19. The V and J segments used are TRBV11-2 and TRBJ2-3, with 9 bases aligning to TRBD1. Read as DNA, the sequence is TGTGCCAGCAGACCAAACTCCGGGACAGGGAACACAGATACGCAGTATTTT. It codes for CASRPNSGTGNTDTQYF.